Below are 25 T cell receptor beta chains sequenced from a single sample in a study of T cell responses to AZD1222 COVID-19 vaccine. Some clones are missing from TCRdb's copy, which holds only in-frame ones; the method was immunoSEQ multiplex PCR. The table has around 200,000 clones, 88% seen once; the top ten hold approximately 8%. The specimen was peripheral blood, collected on day 0 of AZD1222 vaccination. The receptors here all came from an adult in good health.

The V and J genes are TRBV3-1 (or the pseudogene TRBV3-2) and TRBJ2-7, with D maybe TRBD1 (5 bases). From germline, CDR1 is LGHDT and CDR2 YNNKEL (reference sequence). V was pared by 4 bases and J by 3 bases, with 16 bases between. CDR3 length equals 15 residues. CDR3 in DNA: TGTGCCAGCAGCCTCACCCCGGGCAGGGACTACGAGCAGTACTTC. Its translation: CASSLTPGRDYEQYF.

CDR3 sequence reads: CASSPTHSGASDTQYF. The CDR3 DNA sequence: TGTGCCAGCAGCCCAACCCATAGCGGGGCGTCAGATACGCAGTATTTT. The J gene is TRBJ2-3, the V gene TRBV7-6, with 8 positions matching TRBD2. There are 16 residues in the CDR3. Losses at the gene ends were 5 bases for V and 4 bases for J; bases not matched to a gene: 11. CDR1 SGHVS and CDR2 FNYEAQ come from the germline V gene.

J is TRBJ2-2 and V is TRBV19; 10 bases are shared with TRBD2. The germline gives CDR1 LNHDA, CDR2 SQIVND (reference sequence). The ends lost 5 bases at V and 4 bases at J; junction bases unmatched: 7. The CDR3 has 16 amino acids. The CDR3 sequence is CASSPRTSGGTGELFF. CDR3 in DNA: TGTGCCAGTAGTCCTCGGACTAGCGGAGGCACCGGGGAGCTGTTTTTT. Complete variable domain (other parts from reference TRBV19 and TRBJ2-2): DGGITQSPKYLFRKEGQNVTLSCEQNLNHDAMYWYRQDPGQGLRLIYYSQIVNDFQKGDIAEGYSVSREKKESFPLTVTSAQKNPTAFYLCASSPRTSGGTGELFFGEGSRLTVL.

The J gene is TRBJ1-2, the V gene TRBV5-6, with TRBD1 as a possible D gene (5 bases). This CDR3 spans 16 amino acids. Germline-derived CDR1 and CDR2 are SGHDT and YYEEEE. The V and J ends lost 1 base and 6 bases respectively, with 19 bases between them. The CDR3: CASSLSKGFVMDGYTF. CDR3 DNA sequence: TGTGCCAGCAGCTTGAGTAAGGGGTTCGTAATGGATGGCTACACCTTC.

J is TRBJ2-1 and V is TRBV30; tentative D call: TRBD1 (6 bases). V lost 3 bases and J lost 7, with 13 bases in between. CDR1 and CDR2 from the germline V gene are GTSNPN and SVGIG (reference sequence). This CDR3 has 13 residues. CDR3 bases: TGTGCCTGGAGGGTAGGGGGATTAAATGAGCAGTTCTTC. It yields the protein CAWRVGGLNEQFF.

The V call is TRBV12-3 or TRBV12-4, the J call TRBJ1-1; 7 nucleotides match TRBD1. This CDR3 region has 13 residues. The V gene end was trimmed by 7 bases and the J gene end by 4 bases; junction bases not matched to a gene: 6. The CDR3 DNA reads TGTGCCAGCACCCAGGGGGTCCTCACTGAAGCTTTCTTT. The encoded protein is CASTQGVLTEAFF.

The CDR3 nucleotides read TGTGCCAGCAGTGATGATGGCAGGGGGGCTGGTCAGCCCCAGCATTTT. It is translated as CASSDDGRGAGQPQHF. V and J are TRBV6-1 and TRBJ1-5; 7 bases match TRBD1. The V gene's germline CDR1 is MNHNS and CDR2 SASEGT. Trimming took 3 bases from V and 6 from J; bases not matched to a gene: 11. The CDR3 is 16 residues long.

This clone is a singleton in its sample. The chain carries TRBV2 and TRBJ2-6; TRBD1 matches at 9 bases. This CDR3 has 17 residues. Germline V CDR1 and CDR2: SNHLY, FYNNEI. Losses at the gene ends were 8 bases for V and 1 base for J; bases not matched to a gene: 9. CDR3: CASQPGQGKSGANVLTF. The CDR3 DNA follows: TGTGCCAGCCAACCGGGACAGGGAAAGTCTGGGGCCAACGTCCTGACTTTC.

The genes are TRBV6-1 and TRBJ1-1, with D uncertain. The length of the CDR3 is 15 residues. Trimming took off 5 bases at V and 5 bases at J, with 18 bases between the two ends. CDR1 is MNHNS and CDR2 is SASEGT in the germline V gene. CDR3 in amino acids: CASSQGRIELTEAFF. The CDR3 DNA is TGTGCCAGCAGTCAAGGCCGGATTGAGTTAACTGAAGCTTTCTTT.

The chain employs TRBV5-1 and TRBJ2-3; D is unresolved. Germline V gene sequence: CDR1 SGHRS, CDR2 YFSETQ. V lost 0 bases and J lost 6, with 2 bases in between. The CDR3 length is 11 residues. This CDR3 is CASSLDDTQYF. The CDR3 bases are TGCGCCAGCAGCTTGGATGATACGCAGTATTTT.

The J gene is TRBJ1-2, the V gene TRBV7-8, with TRBD1 as a possible D gene (6 bases). Trimming shortened V by 5 bases and J by 7 bases, and 11 bases separated the two germline ends. This CDR3 is 12 amino acids long. CDR1 is SGHVS, CDR2 FQNEAQ, per germline. The CDR3 sequence: CASSLRGGGYTF. The CDR3 DNA follows: TGTGCCAGCAGCCTAAGGGGGGGTGGCTACACCTTC.

The chain uses TRBV15 and TRBJ1-2; 7 bases line up with TRBD1. Germline-derived CDR1 and CDR2 are LNHNV and YYDKDF (reference sequence). J was trimmed by 6 bases and V by 8 bases; bases with no gene match: 9. The CDR3 covers 13 residues. CDR3 protein: CATRLGQYHGYTF. In DNA form, the CDR3 reads TGTGCCACCCGTCTGGGACAGTATCATGGCTACACCTTC. The variable domain in full, with the rest retrieved from reference TRBV15 and TRBJ1-2, is DAMVIQNPRYQVTQFGKPVTLSCSQTLNHNVMYWYQQKSSQAPKLLFHYYDKDFNNEADTPDNFQSRRPNTSFCFLDIRSPGLGDTAMYLCATRLGQYHGYTFGSGTRLTVV.

This clone has more than one count but fewer than ten. The chain carries TRBV25-1 and TRBJ2-3; 11 bases fit TRBD2. The CDR3 runs to 14 residues. Trimming cost V 9 bases and J 4 bases; bases outside gene matches: 6. The germline V gene encodes CDR1 MGHDK and CDR2 SYGVNS. The CDR3 DNA follows: TGTGCCAGTACGACTAGCGGGGATGCAGATACGCAGTATTTT. As protein: CASTTSGDADTQYF.

This clone showed up just once. V is TRBV4-1 and J is TRBJ2-2; perhaps D is TRBD1 or TRBD2 (6 bases each). The CDR3 covers 17 residues. V dropped 3 bases and J dropped 4 bases, with 18 bases sitting between them. From germline, CDR1 is MGHRA and CDR2 YSYEKL. The CDR3 nucleotides are TGCGCCAGCAGCCAGTACCCGAAGGGGGGCCTCACCGGGGAGCTGTTTTTT. Protein: CASSQYPKGGLTGELFF.

The J gene is TRBJ1-1, the V gene TRBV6-4; D may be TRBD1 (5 bases). The CDR3 length is 15 residues. Germline values: CDR1 MRHNA, CDR2 SNTAGT. The V end was cut by 4 bases, the J end by 3 bases, with 15 bases between. The CDR3 sequence is CASSVRGRADTEAFF. CDR3 bases: TGTGCCAGCAGTGTTAGGGGACGGGCGGACACTGAAGCTTTCTTT.

V gene TRBV2 combines with J gene TRBJ1-5; maybe TRBD1 (6 bases). With 6 bases removed from V and 7 bases from J, the gap between germline ends came to 19 bases. The V gene's germline CDR1 is SNHLY and CDR2 FYNNEI. This CDR3 is 15 amino acids long. This chain's CDR3 is CASRYTIQGRQPQHF. Here the CDR3 DNA reads TGTGCCAGCAGATACACCATCCAGGGGAGGCAGCCCCAGCATTTT.

The chain recombines TRBV28 with TRBJ2-7, with no clear D. The V and J ends lost 5 bases and 6 bases respectively, with 14 bases between them. CDR1 is MDHEN, CDR2 SYDVKM, per germline. The CDR3 has 13 amino acids. The chain's CDR3 is CASSHYDGREQYF. CDR3 nucleotide sequence: TGTGCCAGCAGTCATTACGATGGGCGCGAGCAGTACTTC.

Comment on this clone: One junction end does not reproduce the germline sequence, and a read error may be involved. J is TRBJ2-5 and V is TRBV7-2, with 9 bases aligning to TRBD1. This CDR3 spans 13 amino acids. Per germline, CDR1 SGHTA and CDR2 FQGNSA. CDR3 protein: CASSLARDRGAHF. CDR3 nucleotides: TGTGCCAGCAGCTTAGCGCGTGACAGGGGGGCCCACTTC.

The CDR3 here is CAWSAGQGTYEQYF. The CDR3 coding sequence is TGTGCCTGGAGTGCCGGACAGGGTACCTACGAGCAGTACTTC. This rearrangement joins TRBV30 to TRBJ2-7, with 8 nucleotides matching TRBD1. CDR1 GTSNPN and CDR2 SVGIG come from the germline V gene (reference sequence). CDR3 length: 14 residues. The junction had 4 bases not matched to a gene; V was cut back by 1 base and J by 2 bases.

The gene calls are TRBV13 and TRBJ2-7; TRBD2 is a possible D gene (6 bases). The germline V gene encodes CDR1 PRHDT and CDR2 FYEKMQ (reference sequence). V was clipped by 1 base and J by 0 bases, with 13 bases between them. The length of the CDR3 is 16 residues. The CDR3 reads CASSLDRAGSSYEQYF. DNA for the CDR3: TGTGCCAGCAGCTTAGATCGGGCGGGGAGCTCCTACGAGCAGTACTTC.

The CDR3 here is CASSLRGSYEQYF. For the CDR3, the DNA is TGTGCCAGCAGTTTGCGGGGGTCCTACGAGCAGTACTTC. The chain is built from TRBV27 and TRBJ2-7; TRBD2 matches 7 bases. CDR1 and CDR2 from the germline V gene are MNHEY and SMNVEV (reference sequence). V dropped 3 bases and J dropped 1; count of bases not matched to a gene: 0. The CDR3 covers 13 residues.

The V call is TRBV7-3, the J call TRBJ2-1, with TRBD2 as a possible D gene (5 bases). Germline values: CDR1 SGHTA, CDR2 FQGTGA. The CDR3 is made up of 13 amino acids. Between the trimmed V and J ends, which lost 0 bases and 10 bases, there was a span of 10 bases. The CDR3 reads CASSLTAGREQFF. The CDR3 DNA sequence: TGTGCCAGCAGCTTAACGGCGGGCCGGGAGCAGTTCTTC.

The genes are TRBV10-1 and TRBJ1-1, with D possibly TRBD1 on 5 matching bases. The CDR3 runs to 16 residues. Germline V CDR1 and CDR2: WNHNN, SYGVQD (reference sequence). The ends were cut back, 5 bases at V and 1 base at J, with 17 bases in the middle. CDR3: CASSSRSPGQNTEAFF. As DNA, the CDR3 is TGCGCCAGCAGTTCAAGAAGCCCTGGACAGAACACTGAAGCTTTCTTT.

CDR3 sequence (DNA): TGTGCCAGCAGTTTATTTCAGGGTAACAGCAATCAGCCCCAGCATTTT. Its translation is CASSLFQGNSNQPQHF. The rearrangement joins TRBV28 to TRBJ1-5, with a tentative D call TRBD1 (5 bases). V dropped 1 base and J dropped 1 base, with 11 bases sitting between them. Germline V gives CDR1 MDHEN, CDR2 SYDVKM. The CDR3 extends over 16 amino acids.

The DNA of the CDR3 is TGTGCCATCAGCGAGCTACGGGACCTGAATTCACCCCTCCACTTT. This translates into CAISELRDLNSPLHF. The J gene is TRBJ1-6, the V gene TRBV10-3; TRBD1 might be the D (5 bases). Trimming took off 6 bases at V and 7 bases at J, with 16 bases between the two ends. CDR1 and CDR2 from the germline V gene are ENHRY and SYGVKD. This CDR3 has 15 amino acids.